These 5 T cell receptor beta chains were all obtained from the same sample, sequenced in a study of shared clonotypes between healthy human individuals. The table came from immunoSEQ multiplex PCR; TCRdb's copy has only in-frame clones and leaves some out. The repertoire has about 680,000 clones, 74% of them found once; the top ten carry about 1.7%. The specimen was memory CD4+ T cells sorted from blood. The subset was: CD45RA-negative fraction. These receptor sequences come from a woman in her thirties in good health.

The sample holds one count of this clone. This sequence joins TRBV5-1 and TRBJ2-7; 8 nucleotides agree with TRBD1. The J segment lost 2 bases and the V segment lost 4 bases, leaving 2 bases of the junction unmatched. Germline CDR1 is SGHRS and CDR2 is YFSETQ. The CDR3 is made up of 13 amino acids. CDR3 residues: CASSPGGTYEQYF. The CDR3, as DNA: TGCGCCAGCAGCCCAGGGGGCACCTACGAGCAGTACTTC.

The rearrangement joins TRBV27 to TRBJ2-6, with D perhaps matching TRBD2 (6 bases). The CDR3 covers 18 residues. Per germline, CDR1 MNHEY and CDR2 SMNVEV (reference sequence). V was pared by 3 bases and J by 0 bases, with 15 bases between. CDR3 protein: CASSFRRPGSSGANVLTF. In DNA, the CDR3 is TGTGCCAGCAGTTTTAGGCGCCCCGGGAGCTCTGGGGCCAACGTCCTGACTTTC.

The chain carries TRBV25-1 and TRBJ2-7, with TRBD1 as a possible D gene (6 bases). The CDR3 sequence is 15 residues long. Germline loops: CDR1 MGHDK, CDR2 SYGVNS. Deletions cut 4 bases from V and 0 bases from J, with 13 bases between. The CDR3 nucleotides are TGTGCCAGCAGTGCCGACAGGCCTCGCTCCTACGAGCAGTACTTC. It translates to CASSADRPRSYEQYF.

This clone was observed at least ten times. The CDR3 protein is CASRRDYLNEQFF. The CDR3 nucleotides read TGTGCCAGCAGACGGGACTACCTCAATGAGCAGTTCTTC. The J gene is TRBJ2-1, the V gene TRBV7-3; the match to TRBD2 covers 7 bases. V shed 6 bases, J shed 6 bases, and the junction held 5 bases outside the gene matches. Germline lookup yields CDR1 SGHTA and CDR2 FQGTGA. The CDR3 sequence is 13 residues long.

V is TRBV2 and J is TRBJ2-7; D unresolved. Looked up from germline, CDR1 is SNHLY and CDR2 is FYNNEI. There are 15 residues in the CDR3. V gave up 3 bases and J gave up 0 bases, with 12 bases separating them. DNA for the CDR3: TGTGCCAGCAGTGAGGTGGGCAGGTCCTCCTACGAGCAGTACTTC. It specifies CASSEVGRSSYEQYF.